A single sample gave rise to the 23 T cell receptor beta chains below, sequenced in a study of OX40 agonist ivuxolimab in advanced cancers. Generated by immunoSEQ multiplex PCR, the TCRdb table keeps only in-frame clones and is missing some. Of about 38,000 clones in the sample, 85% to 90% are singletons; the top ten hold 25% to 40%. Sequenced here: CD4+ or CD8+ T cells sorted from blood, sampled in a trial of the OX40 agonist ivuxolimab. The receptors were sampled from an adult with an advanced solid tumor such as melanoma, head and neck, liver or kidney cancer.

This clone came up once. The chain carries TRBV11-1 and TRBJ1-1; 8 positions match TRBD1. CDR1 is SGHAT, CDR2 FQDESV, per germline (reference sequence). The CDR3 has 17 residues. Germline trimming cut 1 base from V and 0 bases from J; bases unmatched to any gene: 7. In DNA form, the CDR3 reads TGTGCCAGCAGCTTAGGTGACAGGGGCGTTGTGAACACTGAAGCTTTCTTT. It is translated as CASSLGDRGVVNTEAFF.

The chain has TRBV7-8 and TRBJ2-5, with D perhaps being TRBD1 or TRBD2 (5 bases each). This CDR3 is built from 14 residues. Trimming pared 5 bases from V and 5 bases from J, leaving 15 bases between. Per the germline V gene, CDR1 is SGHVS and CDR2 is FQNEAQ. The CDR3 DNA sequence: TGTGCCAGCAGCAAAGGCGTGTGGGACGAGACCCAGTACTTC. This encodes CASSKGVWDETQYF. Using reference TRBV7-8 and TRBJ2-5 for the parts outside the CDR3, the full variable domain is GAGVSQSPRYKVAKRGQDVALRCDPISGHVSLFWYQQALGQGPEFLTYFQNEAQLDKSGLPSDRFFAERPEGSVSTLKIQRTQQEDSAVYLCASSKGVWDETQYFGPGTRLLVL.

The chain couples TRBV19 to TRBJ1-3; 7 bases match TRBD1. CDR1 LNHDA and CDR2 SQIVND come from the germline V gene (reference sequence). CDR3 length: 17 residues. Germline trimming cut 5 bases from V and 0 bases from J; bases unmatched to any gene: 10. CDR3 DNA: TGTGCCAGTAGTGTTACTTGGGACAGACGCTCTGGAAACACCATATATTTT. Its translation is CASSVTWDRRSGNTIYF. Supplemented by reference TRBV19 and TRBJ1-3, the full variable domain reads DGGITQSPKYLFRKEGQNVTLSCEQNLNHDAMYWYRQDPGQGLRLIYYSQIVNDFQKGDIAEGYSVSREKKESFPLTVTSAQKNPTAFYLCASSVTWDRRSGNTIYFGEGSWLTVV.

On this clone itself: No conserved phenylalanine or tryptophan is present at the end of the CDR3, so a read error is the likely explanation. It is unclear where the CDR3 begins or ends on the DNA, so no DNA is shown, and the CDR3 is as TCRdb lists it. This sequence joins TRBV7-2 and TRBJ2-3; TRBD2 is the table's D call and was not checked against the DNA. Including both end residues, the CDR3 is 12 amino acids long. Germline CDR1 is SGHTA and CDR2 is FQGNSA. The CDR3 loop is CASSLLRGPLAL.

The gene calls are TRBV28 and TRBJ2-3; 9 bases map to TRBD2. CDR1 MDHEN and CDR2 SYDVKM come from the germline V gene. V shed 6 bases, J shed 5 bases, and the junction held 9 bases outside the gene matches. This CDR3 is 15 amino acids long. The CDR3 sequence is CASRSAGGPGDTQYF. CDR3 sequence (DNA): TGTGCCAGCAGATCCGCGGGGGGGCCTGGAGATACGCAGTATTTT.

The V and J genes are TRBV7-3 and TRBJ2-3; D call uncertain. Germline-derived CDR1 and CDR2 are SGHTA and FQGTGA. Deletions cut 0 bases from V and 4 bases from J, with 5 bases between. The CDR3 extends over 13 amino acids. In DNA form, the CDR3 reads TGTGCCAGCAGCTTAACGGGTGCAGATACGCAGTATTTT. Amino acids: CASSLTGADTQYF.

This clone was recorded once. The V and J genes are TRBV11-2 and TRBJ2-7, with D possibly TRBD2 on 5 matching bases. The CDR3 extends over 13 amino acids. Germline lookup yields CDR1 SGHAT and CDR2 FQNNGV. V shed 1 base and J shed 4 bases, with 8 bases lying between them. The CDR3 nucleotides read TGTGCCAGCAGCTTAGCCCCGGGGTACGAGCAGTACTTC. This gives the protein CASSLAPGYEQYF.

This chain uses TRBV11-2 with TRBJ2-2; TRBD2 agrees at 9 bases. The CDR3 is 13 residues long. After removal of 6 bases from V and 6 bases from J, the junction contained 2 bases not matched to a gene. Germline loops: CDR1 SGHAT, CDR2 FQNNGV. The CDR3 loop is CASRRTSAGELFF. CDR3 bases: TGTGCCAGCAGGCGGACTAGCGCCGGGGAGCTGTTTTTT.

The rearrangement joins TRBV18 to TRBJ1-3; 10 nucleotides match TRBD1. Losses at the gene ends were 6 bases for V and 6 bases for J; bases not matched to a gene: 5. This CDR3 region has 14 residues. Germline loops: CDR1 KGHSH, CDR2 LQKENI. The CDR3 loop is CASSEDRGKNTIYF. CDR3 sequence (DNA): TGTGCCAGCTCGGAGGACAGGGGGAAAAACACCATATATTTT.

The chain joins TRBV6-6 to TRBJ2-3, with a possible D match to TRBD1 (6 bases). Trimming shortened V by 8 bases and J by 2 bases, and 8 bases separated the two germline ends. Germline V lookup: CDR1 MNHNY, CDR2 SVGAGI (reference sequence). The CDR3 is 12 residues long. The CDR3 DNA reads TGTGCCAGCGGGGGCCTCACAGATACGCAGTATTTT. This codes for CASGGLTDTQYF.

In its sample, this clone was seen a few times. The chain recombines TRBV5-8 with TRBJ2-3; the match to TRBD2 covers 8 bases. The CDR3 runs to 14 residues. Germline values: CDR1 SGHTS, CDR2 YDEGEE. CDR3 coding DNA: TGTTCCCTCGGCCCGGGACTAGTAGTGGATACGCAGTATTTT. Encoded protein: CSLGPGLVVDTQYF.

This chain links TRBV29-1 with TRBJ1-1; D gene ambiguous. The CDR3 extends over 13 amino acids. V lost 1 base, J lost 1 base, and 7 bases lay in between. CDR1 is SQVTM and CDR2 is ANQGSEA in the germline V gene. CDR3 sequence (DNA): TGCAGCGTTGAAGTGTCTGAGAACACTGAAGCTTTCTTT. Translated: CSVEVSENTEAFF.

The chain employs TRBV7-3 and TRBJ2-3; tentative D call: TRBD1 (5 bases). CDR3 length: 15 residues. Trimming took off 3 bases at V and 3 bases at J, with 13 bases between the two ends. Germline loops: CDR1 SGHTA, CDR2 FQGTGA. In DNA form, the CDR3 reads TGTGCCAGCAGCTTCAGGGCAGTTAGAACAGATACGCAGTATTTT. Protein: CASSFRAVRTDTQYF.

This chain links TRBV19 with TRBJ1-5, with 9 bases fitting TRBD1. After removal of 8 bases from V and 7 bases from J, the junction contained 6 bases not matched to a gene. The CDR3 runs 13 residues. The germline CDR1 and CDR2 sequences are LNHDA and SQIVND (reference sequence). For the CDR3, the DNA is TGTGCCAGTGGCGGGACAGGGCGGCAGCCCCAGCATTTT. Translated: CASGGTGRQPQHF.

The V and J genes are TRBV5-6 and TRBJ2-7, with a weak D call TRBD2 (6 bases). There are 11 residues in the CDR3. V dropped 2 bases and J dropped 6 bases, with 6 bases sitting between them. Germline V lookup: CDR1 SGHDT, CDR2 YYEEEE. The chain's CDR3 is CASSFGGEQYF. In nucleotides, the CDR3 is TGTGCCAGCAGCTTCGGGGGCGAGCAGTACTTC.

The J gene is TRBJ1-2, the V gene TRBV29-1; no clear D. V lost 5 bases and J lost 4, with 8 bases in between. The CDR3 has 11 amino acids. Germline-derived CDR1 and CDR2 are SQVTM and ANQGSEA. The DNA of the CDR3 is TGCAGCGTTAGGGAAGGCTATGGCTACACCTTC. Translated: CSVREGYGYTF.

This clone turned up a few times. CDR3 region: CASSQKAGGLSYEQYF. As DNA, the CDR3 is TGCGCCAGCAGCCAAAAAGCCGGGGGCCTCTCCTACGAGCAGTACTTC. This sequence joins TRBV4-1 and TRBJ2-7, with D possibly being TRBD1 or TRBD2 (6 bases each). V shed 2 bases and J shed 0 bases, with 14 bases lying between them. The CDR3 has 16 amino acids. The germline gives CDR1 MGHRA, CDR2 YSYEKL.

The rearrangement joins TRBV7-8 to TRBJ1-3; 8 nucleotides agree with TRBD1. Germline V gives CDR1 SGHVS, CDR2 FQNEAQ. V gave up 1 base and J gave up 6 bases; unmatched junction bases: 5. The CDR3 length is 15 residues. In DNA, the CDR3 is TGTGCCAGCAGCTTAGGAGTGACAGGGGTAAACACCATATATTTT. It is translated as CASSLGVTGVNTIYF.

The chain links TRBV19 to TRBJ2-5; D is undetermined. Germline lookup yields CDR1 LNHDA and CDR2 SQIVND (reference sequence). The CDR3 runs to 13 residues. V lost 5 bases and J 4 bases, leaving 11 bases between the germline ends. CDR3 loop: CASSDGHAETQYF. CDR3 DNA sequence: TGTGCCAGTAGTGACGGCCATGCAGAGACCCAGTACTTC.

Comment on this clone: One junction end does not reproduce the germline sequence, and a read error may be involved. Other nucleotide sequences from this sample produce the same CDR3. The rearrangement uses TRBV30 and TRBJ1-2; D is possibly TRBD1 (5 bases). The CDR3 has 15 amino acids. CDR1 GTSNPN and CDR2 SVGIG come from the germline V gene (reference sequence). The CDR3 nucleotides are TGTGCCTGGAGTGTAGAGGGGCAGGGAAACTATGGCTACACCTTT. Amino acid sequence: CAWSVEGQGNYGYTF. Full variable domain (outside the CDR3, taken from reference TRBV30 and TRBJ1-2): SQTIHQWPATLVQPVGSPLSLECTVEGTSNPNLYWYRQAAGRGLQLLFYSVGIGQISSEVPQNLSASRPQDRQFILSSKKLLLSDSGFYLCAWSVEGQGNYGYTFGSGTRLTVV.

This clone was detected only a few times. This sequence joins TRBV27 and TRBJ2-1; the D gene is possibly TRBD1 (6 bases). This CDR3 contains 16 residues. The V and J ends lost 3 bases and 3 bases respectively, with 15 bases between them. Germline loops: CDR1 MNHEY, CDR2 SMNVEV (reference sequence). The CDR3 nucleotides are TGTGCCAGCAGTTTTTACGACAGGTTGGGCTACAATGAGCAGTTCTTC. Residues: CASSFYDRLGYNEQFF.

The rearrangement joins TRBV7-2 to TRBJ2-7; no clear D. The CDR3 consists of 15 residues. With 3 bases removed from V and 2 bases from J, the gap between germline ends came to 14 bases. Germline CDR1 is SGHTA and CDR2 is FQGNSA. CDR3 sequence reads: CASSLSETPAYEQYF. The CDR3 DNA is TGTGCCAGCAGCTTGTCCGAGACGCCAGCCTACGAGCAGTACTTC.

The V call is TRBV2, the J call TRBJ2-5; TRBD2 agrees at 7 bases. The CDR3 runs 12 residues. Germline lookup yields CDR1 SNHLY and CDR2 FYNNEI. The V segment lost 7 bases and the J segment 4 bases; nucleotides outside the gene matches: 3. CDR3 bases: TGTGCCAGCAATCGCGGGGGAGAGACCCAGTACTTC. It yields the protein CASNRGGETQYF.